This T cell receptor beta chain was identified during a study of cytomegalovirus exposure and HLA in healthy donors. This clone was counted once. The antigen is unknown. Germline values: CDR1 SGHTA, CDR2 FQGNSA. This CDR3 has 13 residues. After removal of 5 bases from V and 4 bases from J, the junction contained 2 bases not matched to a gene. Study-level findings and limits: Later analysis identified a missense DCLRE1C variant that was linked to TCR beta V- and J-gene trimming. Later work found that TCR association rates differed between HLA loci; DRB1 had the most and HLA-C the fewest. TCR beta sequences reportedly predicted most subjects' HLA-A and HLA-B alleles accurately. Sequencing probably produced one cluster of sequence variants that were highly shared.

Both 60 Vbeta primers and 13 Jbeta primers went into the PCR. The assay was immunoSEQ multiplex PCR, and TCRdb's table has in-frame clones only and misses some. The sample records about 160,000 clones, 65% to 85% being singletons. The sequencing input was PBMCs. This TCR came from a man aged 60 to 69 in good health and CMV-seronegative. The chain uses TRBV7-2 and TRBJ1-2; 9 nucleotides line up with TRBD1. CDR3 region: CASSAGQGYGYTF. CDR3 sequence (DNA): TGTGCCAGCAGCGCGGGACAGGGCTATGGCTACACCTTC.